These 13 T cell receptor beta chains share one sample of origin, sequenced in a study of CD8 T cells in Susac syndrome. Random hexamers primed reverse transcription of roughly 0.5 to 1 ug RNA. TCRdb analysed the immunoSEQ multiplex PCR reads with MiXCR anew, one entry per CDR3 protein. The table lists 150,000 to 190,000 distinct CDR3 sequences, roughly 96% of them singletons. The specimen sequenced was CD4+ T cells from PBMCs. These TCRs come from a human donor with Susac syndrome.

The V call is TRBV29-1, the J call TRBJ2-1; maybe TRBD1 (5 bases). Germline V gene data show CDR1 as SQVTM and CDR2 as ANQGSEA. V lost 1 base, J lost 6 bases, and 10 bases lay in between. The CDR3 has 13 residues. The DNA of the CDR3 is TGCAGCGTTGAAGTCAGGGTGGGCAATGAGCAGTTCTTC. Translation: CSVEVRVGNEQFF.

V and J are TRBV7-2 and TRBJ2-7; D gene uncertain. The CDR3 is 12 residues long. In germline, CDR1 is SGHTA, CDR2 FQGNSA. Between the trimmed V and J ends, which lost 3 bases and 6 bases, there was a span of 9 bases. The CDR3 bases are TGTGCCAGCAGCTTGGTAGGGTTCGAGCAGTACTTC. Translating gives CASSLVGFEQYF.

The chain is built from TRBV7-2 and TRBJ1-6; 10 bases line up with TRBD1. V shed 1 base, J shed 7 bases, and the junction held 4 bases outside the gene matches. This CDR3 is built from 16 residues. Germline V gene data show CDR1 as SGHTA and CDR2 as FQGNSA. CDR3 region: CASSLGTGGRNSPLHF. The CDR3 bases are TGTGCCAGCAGCTTAGGGACAGGGGGTAGGAATTCACCCCTCCACTTT. The complete variable domain, with remaining parts taken from reference TRBV7-2 and TRBJ1-6, reads GAGVSQSPSNKVTEKGKDVELRCDPISGHTALYWYRQSLGQGLEFLIYFQGNSAPDKSGLPSDRFSAERTGGSVSTLTIQRTQQEDSAVYLCASSLGTGGRNSPLHFGNGTRLTVT.

This clonotype occurred a few times. The rearrangement links TRBV11-1 to TRBJ2-7; TRBD2 might be the D (6 bases). The ends were cut back, 5 bases at V and 3 bases at J, with 20 bases in the middle. Looked up from germline, CDR1 is SGHAT and CDR2 is FQDESV (reference sequence). The CDR3 is 16 amino acids. DNA for the CDR3: TGTGCCAGCAGCACCCCGGCGGGACGGCTCTTCTACGAGCAGTACTTC. It is translated as CASSTPAGRLFYEQYF.

The genes are TRBV9 and TRBJ2-1, with TRBD2 identical over 7 bases. With 3 bases clipped from V and 5 bases from J, the junction kept 8 bases outside the gene matches. The CDR3 runs 15 residues. Germline V CDR1 and CDR2: SGDLS, YYNGEE. CDR3 nucleotides: TGTGCCAGCAGCGCTGCCGGGACTACCCACAATGAGCAGTTCTTC. It encodes CASSAAGTTHNEQFF.

V usage is TRBV3-1 and J usage is TRBJ2-1; D is unresolved. V lost 2 bases, J lost 6 bases, and 17 bases lay in between. CDR1 is LGHDT and CDR2 is YNNKEL in the germline V gene (reference sequence). The length of the CDR3 is 16 residues. The CDR3 DNA is TGTGCCAGCAGCCAAATCCCTTCCCGGATCCGCAATGAGCAGTTCTTC. Translated, it gives CASSQIPSRIRNEQFF.

This chain links TRBV25-1 with TRBJ2-7, with TRBD1 matching over 7 bases. Germline-derived CDR1 and CDR2 are MGHDK and SYGVNS. The CDR3 has 13 residues. V gave up 8 bases and J gave up 3 bases; unmatched junction bases: 7. CDR3 nucleotide sequence: TGTGCCAGCCAAAGGGGGCCCAACTACGAGCAGTACTTC. Protein: CASQRGPNYEQYF.

This clonotype appeared once. The genes are TRBV5-6 and TRBJ1-2, with D perhaps TRBD1 (6 bases). The germline gives CDR1 SGHDT, CDR2 YYEEEE. The CDR3 runs to 15 residues. Trimming stripped 1 base from V and 3 bases from J, with 13 bases between. The CDR3 nucleotides read TGTGCCAGCAGCTTGAAGTACAGGGTGGACTATGGCTACACCTTC. It codes for CASSLKYRVDYGYTF.

The chain joins TRBV3-1 to TRBJ2-7; TRBD2 aligns across 9 bases. The CDR3 extends over 15 amino acids. The germline CDR1 and CDR2 sequences are LGHDT and YNNKEL (reference sequence). J gave up 0 bases and V 5 bases, and 5 bases lay outside the gene matches. The CDR3 reads CASSRRGGSSYEQYF. CDR3 sequence (DNA): TGTGCCAGCAGCAGGCGGGGGGGCTCCTCCTACGAGCAGTACTTC.

This clonotype came up once. The CDR3 reads CSALRQGNTGELFF. The CDR3, as DNA: TGCAGTGCTCTGAGACAGGGGAACACCGGGGAGCTGTTTTTT. The chain has TRBV20-1 and TRBJ2-2; 7 bases agree with TRBD1. CDR3 length: 14 residues. The junction had 4 bases not matched to a gene; V was cut back by 5 bases and J by 1 base. CDR1 and CDR2 (germline): DFQATT, SNEGSKA (reference sequence).

J is TRBJ1-2 and V is TRBV20-1; maybe TRBD1 (6 bases). V was trimmed by 7 bases and J by 4 bases, leaving 13 bases between them. Germline CDR1 and CDR2: DFQATT and SNEGSKA (reference sequence). This CDR3 contains 12 residues. CDR3 loop: CSVTDSSYGYTF. As DNA, the CDR3 is TGCAGTGTTACGGACAGTTCCTATGGCTACACCTTC.

This chain links TRBV29-1 with TRBJ1-2, with D maybe TRBD1 (5 bases). The germline V and J ends were trimmed by 7 bases and 6 bases, with 21 bases remaining between them. Germline lookup yields CDR1 SQVTM and CDR2 ANQGSEA. The CDR3 spans 14 residues. In DNA form, the CDR3 reads TGCAGCGCCGCCCGGGGGGGGGTCGAGGATGGCTACACCTTC. Its translation is CSAARGGVEDGYTF.

This clonotype was recorded once. V and J are TRBV15 and TRBJ2-5; 11 bases map to TRBD2. Trimming at V came to 3 bases and at J to 5 bases, leaving 8 bases not matched to a gene. This CDR3 region has 16 residues. Looked up from germline, CDR1 is LNHNV and CDR2 is YYDKDF (reference sequence). CDR3 residues: CATSSDSGGAWETQYF. The CDR3 DNA sequence: TGTGCCACCAGCAGCGATAGCGGGGGGGCCTGGGAGACCCAGTACTTC.